These 5 T cell receptor beta chains came from one sample sequenced in a study of spatial heterogeneity in lung cancer. Broader study findings: Tumor mutation counts were tracked by expanded intratumoral alpha and beta TCR counts.

These receptors' antigens are unknown. TCRdb ran MiXCR on the 5' RACE reads and lists one entry per CDR3 protein. This table holds roughly 7,400 distinct CDR3 sequences, 3% to 3.5% found once. The time point here: sample taken at primary tumor resection. The sample consisted of lung tumor tissue, taken at surgery. These receptor sequences come from a male donor with early-stage non-small cell lung cancer.

This clonotype rates as large. The chain uses TRBV5-1 and TRBJ1-1, with 9 bases fitting TRBD1. Germline V gene sequence: CDR1 SGHRS, CDR2 YFSETQ. With V trimmed by 0 bases and J by 10 bases, 1 base remained unmatched. CDR3 length equals 12 residues. The CDR3, as DNA: TGCGCCAGCAGCTTGGAGGGACAGGGAGCTTTCTTT. Its translation: CASSLEGQGAFF.

This clonotype is termed medium-sized. V usage is TRBV4-2 and J usage is TRBJ1-2, with D maybe TRBD1 (5 bases). Germline CDR1 LGHNA, CDR2 YNFKEQ. V was clipped by 4 bases and J by 3 bases, with 12 bases between them. The CDR3 covers 14 residues. The DNA for the CDR3 is TGTGCCAGCAGCCCCCCCGGGACCGACTATGGCTACACCTTC. It yields the protein CASSPPGTDYGYTF.

This clonotype has at least ten counts. The rearrangement joins TRBV5-4 to TRBJ2-2, with 8 nucleotides matching TRBD2. Germline V CDR1 and CDR2: SGHNT, YYREEE (reference sequence). With 0 bases clipped from V and 3 bases from J, the junction kept 7 bases outside the gene matches. The CDR3 loop spans 17 amino acids. DNA for the CDR3: TGTGCCAGCAGCTTGGGGGCAGCGGGGGCTGACACCGGGGAGCTGTTTTTT. It specifies CASSLGAAGADTGELFF.

This clonotype has only a few counts. This chain connects TRBV3-1 to TRBJ2-1, with D possibly being TRBD2 (7 bases). Per the germline V gene, CDR1 is LGHDT and CDR2 is YNNKEL (reference sequence). V lost 3 bases and J lost 10, with 13 bases in between. This CDR3 is 13 amino acids long. CDR3 sequence: CASSHRGGLEQFF. The CDR3 bases are TGTGCCAGCAGCCATAGGGGGGGGCTGGAGCAGTTCTTC.

This clonotype was seen repeatedly, ten times or more. This rearrangement joins TRBV30 to TRBJ2-2; 9 nucleotides match TRBD1. The length of the CDR3 is 16 residues. The V segment lost 3 bases and the J segment 4 bases; nucleotides outside the gene matches: 9. Per the germline V gene, CDR1 is GTSNPN and CDR2 is SVGIG (reference sequence). As DNA, the CDR3 is TGTGCCTGGAGAGGGACCGGGACAGGGCGCACCGGGGAGCTGTTTTTT. Translating gives CAWRGTGTGRTGELFF.